The rows below give T cell receptor beta chains drawn from one sample of a study of blood T cell repertoires in COVID-19. Sequencing used immunoSEQ multiplex PCR; TCRdb keeps in-frame clones, though not all of them. The sample has some 95,000 clones, over 70% seen once. Material for sequencing was peripheral blood. Receptor source: a man in his 70s with acute or convalescent COVID-19. CDR3s include the opening cysteine and the closing phenylalanine or tryptophan. D genes are given only for firm matches. Expanded clones get a size class; other rows say once, few or many, or leave the size out.

size | J | V | D | CDR3 | DNA
NA | TRBJ1-1 | TRBV7-8 | NA | CASSLSGRIVNTEAFF | TGTGCCAGCAGCTTATCCGGTCGTATCGTGAACACTGAAGCTTTCTTT
few | TRBJ2-2 | TRBV19 | TRBD1 | CASSLLDRDTGELFF | TGTGCCAGTAGTCTGCTGGACAGGGACACCGGGGAGCTGTTTTTT
NA | TRBJ1-1 | TRBV5-1 | TRBD1 | CASSPDRANTEAFF | TGCGCCAGCAGCCCCGACAGGGCGAACACTGAAGCTTTCTTT
NA | TRBJ2-1 | TRBV6-1 | TRBD2 | CASSEMASGRDEQFF | TGTGCCAGCAGTGAAATGGCTAGCGGGAGAGATGAGCAGTTCTTC
NA | TRBJ2-1 | TRBV7-2 | TRBD1 | CASSIQGARYNEQFF | TGTGCCAGCAGCATACAGGGGGCGCGGTACAATGAGCAGTTCTTC
few | TRBJ2-1 | TRBV6-4 | NA | CASSDREYNEQFF | TGTGCCAGCAGTGACCGTGAGTACAATGAGCAGTTCTTC
NA | TRBJ2-4 | TRBV19 | NA | CASSIASEGRNIQYF | TGTGCCAGTAGTATAGCATCAGAGGGTAGAAACATTCAGTACTTC
NA | TRBJ2-1 | TRBV5-6 | NA | CASSLEGGSTYNEQFF | TGTGCCAGCAGCTTGGAGGGGGGGAGCACCTACAATGAGCAGTTCTTC
NA | TRBJ2-2 | TRBV6-5 | NA | CASRPPRAAGELFF | TGTGCCAGCAGGCCCCCCAGGGCGGCCGGGGAGCTGTTTTTT
NA | TRBJ2-3 | TRBV7-2 | TRBD1 | CASKTGAADTQYF | TGTGCCAGCAAGACAGGGGCGGCAGATACGCAGTATTTT
NA | TRBJ1-3 | TRBV7-9 | NA | CASSLSQGGGNTIYF | TGTGCCAGCAGCTTATCACAGGGTGGCGGAAACACCATATATTTT
NA | TRBJ2-5 | TRBV6-5 | NA | CASSLDWGRQTQYF | TGTGCCAGCAGTTTGGACTGGGGTAGGCAGACCCAGTACTTC
NA | TRBJ1-1 | TRBV19 | NA | CASSVGGAWTEAFF | TGTGCCAGTAGTGTCGGGGGGGCTTGGACTGAAGCTTTCTTT
NA | TRBJ2-4 | TRBV10-3 | TRBD1 | CATRDSLAKNIQYF | TGTGCCACCCGGGACAGCCTAGCCAAAAACATTCAGTACTTC
NA | TRBJ2-5 | TRBV12-5 | NA | CASGLGETGTQYF | TGTGCTAGTGGTTTGGGAGAAACAGGGACCCAGTACTTC
NA | TRBJ2-3 | TRBV7-3 | NA | CASSLTLREMGTDTQYF | TGTGCCAGCAGCTTAACGTTGAGAGAGATGGGCACAGATACGCAGTATTTT
NA | TRBJ2-7 | TRBV28 | TRBD1 | CASSFRDRGEQYF | TGTGCCAGCAGTTTTCGGGACAGGGGCGAGCAGTACTTC
few | TRBJ2-2 | TRBV13 | TRBD1 | CASSFRGQGAGELFF | TGTGCCAGCAGCTTCCGTGGACAGGGGGCCGGGGAGCTGTTTTTT
NA | TRBJ1-5 | TRBV28 | NA | CASSFQGPQHF | TGTGCCAGCAGTTTCCAGGGGCCCCAGCATTTT
NA | TRBJ2-7 | TRBV11-3 | TRBD2 | CASSLGTRSHEQYF | TGTGCCAGCAGCTTAGGGACTAGGAGCCACGAGCAGTACTTC
NA | TRBJ2-1 | TRBV2 | NA | CASRRSGNNEQFF | TGTGCCAGCAGGCGTTCGGGGAACAATGAGCAGTTCTTC
NA | TRBJ1-6 | TRBV4-3 | NA | CASSQDLNSPLHF | TGCGCCAGCAGCCAAGATCTGAATTCACCCCTCCACTTT
few | TRBJ2-2 | TRBV30 | TRBD2 | CAWSFLAGAGELFF | TGTGCCTGGAGTTTCCTAGCGGGAGCCGGGGAGCTGTTTTTT
NA | TRBJ1-1 | TRBV5-1 | NA | CASRDRSDTEAFF | TGCGCCAGCAGAGACAGATCGGACACTGAAGCTTTCTTT
NA | TRBJ2-1 | TRBV5-4 | TRBD2 | CASSRTSGRAYNEQFF | TGTGCCAGCAGTAGGACTAGCGGCAGGGCCTACAATGAGCAGTTCTTC
NA | TRBJ1-5 | TRBV7-2 | NA | CASTLFSRGYNQPQHF | TGTGCCAGCACTCTGTTCTCGAGGGGGTACAATCAGCCCCAGCATTTT
once | TRBJ2-1 | TRBV28 | TRBD2 | CASSPRLARHNEQFF | TGTGCCAGCAGTCCCCGACTAGCGCGGCACAATGAGCAGTTCTTC
NA | TRBJ2-7 | TRBV18 | TRBD1 | CASSPGQGASYEQYF | TGTGCCAGCTCACCGGGACAGGGGGCCTCCTACGAGCAGTACTTC
NA | TRBJ2-7 | TRBV11-3 | TRBD1 | CASRAAGGYEQYF | TGTGCCAGCAGGGCCGCAGGGGGCTACGAGCAGTACTTC
NA | TRBJ2-2 | TRBV4-2 | TRBD2 | CASSQGTSDTGELFF | TGTGCCAGCAGCCAAGGGACTAGCGACACCGGGGAGCTGTTTTTT